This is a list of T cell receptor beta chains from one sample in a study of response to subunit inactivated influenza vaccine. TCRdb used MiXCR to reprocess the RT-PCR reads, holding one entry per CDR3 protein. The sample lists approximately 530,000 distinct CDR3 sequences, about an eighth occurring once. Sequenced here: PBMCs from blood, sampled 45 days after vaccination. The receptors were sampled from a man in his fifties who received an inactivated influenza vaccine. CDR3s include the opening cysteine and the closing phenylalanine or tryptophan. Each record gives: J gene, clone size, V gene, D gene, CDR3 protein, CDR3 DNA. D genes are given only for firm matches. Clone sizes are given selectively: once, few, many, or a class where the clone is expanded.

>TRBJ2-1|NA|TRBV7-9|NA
CASSFGARIEQFF
TGTGCCAGCAGCTTTGGGGCTAGGATTGAGCAGTTCTTC
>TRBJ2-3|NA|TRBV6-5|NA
CASSSPTAFPTDTQYF
TGTGCCAGCAGTTCACCGACAGCTTTTCCCACAGATACGCAGTATTTT
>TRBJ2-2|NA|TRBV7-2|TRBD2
CASGLAGNTGELFF
TGTGCCAGCGGTCTAGCGGGGAACACCGGGGAGCTGTTTTTT
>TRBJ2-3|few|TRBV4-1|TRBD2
CASSHPGGSDTQYF
TGCGCCAGCAGCCACCCGGGAGGATCAGATACGCAGTATTTT
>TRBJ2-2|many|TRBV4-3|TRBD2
CASSQEGLAGGGHTGELFF
TGCGCCAGCAGCCAAGAGGGACTAGCGGGAGGAGGTCACACCGGGGAGCTGTTTTTT
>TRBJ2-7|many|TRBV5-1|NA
CASSFGIASYEQYF
TGCGCCAGCAGCTTCGGTATTGCCTCCTACGAGCAGTACTTC
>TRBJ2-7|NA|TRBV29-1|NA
CSVSIRQDSYEQYF
TGCAGCGTGAGCATCCGGCAGGACTCCTACGAGCAGTACTTC
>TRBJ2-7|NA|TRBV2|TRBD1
CASNGQGMNEQYF
TGTGCCAGCAATGGACAGGGGATGAACGAGCAGTACTTC
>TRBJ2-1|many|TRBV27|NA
CASSLSGRDEQFF
TGTGCCAGCAGTTTATCGGGCAGGGATGAGCAGTTCTTC
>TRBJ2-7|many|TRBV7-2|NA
CASSVQGLSSYEQYF
TGTGCCAGCAGCGTACAGGGATTGAGCTCCTACGAGCAGTACTTC
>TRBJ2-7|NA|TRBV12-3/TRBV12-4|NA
CASSQRLYEQYF
TGTGCCAGCAGTCAGAGACTCTACGAGCAGTACTTC
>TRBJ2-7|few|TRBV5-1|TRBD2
CASGGSSGSSFYEQYF
TGCGCCAGCGGGGGGTCTAGCGGGAGTTCGTTCTACGAGCAGTACTTC
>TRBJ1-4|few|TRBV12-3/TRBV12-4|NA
CASSPGRSPTNEKLFF
TGTGCCAGCAGCCCTGGACGTTCCCCAACTAATGAAAAACTGTTTTTT
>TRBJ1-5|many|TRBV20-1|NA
CSALEQRVYSNQPQHF
TGCAGTGCTCTCGAACAGAGAGTTTATAGCAATCAGCCCCAGCATTTT
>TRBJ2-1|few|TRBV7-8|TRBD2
CASSSLTGGRLNEQFF
TGTGCCAGCAGCTCCCTAACGGGCGGGAGGTTGAATGAGCAGTTCTTC
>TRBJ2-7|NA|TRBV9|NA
CASSVGGDSYEQYF
TGTGCCAGCAGCGTAGGCGGGGACTCCTACGAGCAGTACTTC
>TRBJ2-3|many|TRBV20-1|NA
CSAPLDPPFDTQYF
TGCAGTGCACCCTTGGATCCCCCTTTTGATACGCAGTATTTT
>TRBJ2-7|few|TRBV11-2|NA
CASSLVSGQAYEQYF
TGTGCCAGCAGCTTAGTTTCGGGGCAGGCCTACGAGCAGTACTTC
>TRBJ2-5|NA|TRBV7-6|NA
CASSSALGPQETQYF
TGTGCCAGCAGCTCCGCTCTGGGGCCCCAAGAGACCCAGTACTTC
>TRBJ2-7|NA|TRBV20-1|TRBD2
CSAARLAGVGGEQYF
TGCAGTGCTGCGAGACTAGCGGGAGTCGGTGGCGAGCAGTACTTC
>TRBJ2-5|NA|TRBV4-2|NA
CASSQGRNQETQYF
TGTGCCAGCAGCCAGGGCCGAAACCAAGAGACCCAGTACTTC
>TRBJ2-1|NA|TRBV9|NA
CASSFDGDSQEQFF
TGTGCCAGCAGCTTCGACGGCGACTCTCAGGAGCAGTTCTTC
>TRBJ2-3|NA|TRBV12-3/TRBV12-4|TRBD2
CASSSGTTTDTQYF
TGTGCCAGCAGTTCCGGGACTACCACAGATACGCAGTATTTT